The 8 T cell receptor beta chains below were found in one sample sequenced in a study of blood T cell repertoires in COVID-19. The method was immunoSEQ multiplex PCR; TCRdb's version includes in-frame clones alone and lacks a portion of them. Here the sample spans about 260,000 clones, about 87% being singletons. Specimen: peripheral blood. Every receptor here comes from a woman aged 55 to 70 with COVID-19, enrolled during active disease.

The chain is built from TRBV24-1 and TRBJ2-6, with 7 positions matching TRBD2. The CDR3 loop spans 16 amino acids. The germline V gene has CDR1 KGHDR and CDR2 SFDVKD. V was pared by 9 bases and J by 2 bases, with 9 bases of the junction left unmatched. The CDR3 DNA reads TGTGCCACCTCCGGCGGGGGTCCTCCTGGGGCCAACGTCCTGACTTTC. Translation gives CATSGGGPPGANVLTF.

This chain links TRBV5-6 with TRBJ1-5; 9 bases map to TRBD1. The CDR3 has 15 residues. The V gene end was trimmed by 3 bases and the J gene end by 9 bases; junction bases not matched to a gene: 10. Germline-derived CDR1 and CDR2 are SGHDT and YYEEEE. Written as DNA, the CDR3 is TGTGCCAGCAGCTCCGACAGGGGGGGGCGAAGGCCCCAGCATTTT. Protein: CASSSDRGGRRPQHF.

In DNA, the CDR3 is TGCGCCAGCAGCTCGACAGGGGACGCCACTGGGGCCAACGTCCTGACTTTC. Its translation: CASSSTGDATGANVLTF. V gene TRBV5-1 combines with J gene TRBJ2-6; 8 bases agree with TRBD1. The CDR3 covers 17 residues. Germline loops: CDR1 SGHRS, CDR2 YFSETQ. The J segment lost 2 bases and the V segment lost 3 bases, leaving 7 bases of the junction unmatched.

The genes are TRBV28 and TRBJ2-5; TRBD1 agrees at 7 bases. The length of the CDR3 is 13 residues. Germline values: CDR1 MDHEN, CDR2 SYDVKM. Unmatched junction bases numbered 9, after V lost 9 bases and J lost 5 bases. The CDR3 sequence is CASTGQRRETQYF. As DNA, the CDR3 is TGTGCCAGTACGGGACAGAGACGGGAGACCCAGTACTTC.

In its sample, this clone was seen once. V gene TRBV5-1 combines with J gene TRBJ2-3; D gene ambiguous. The CDR3 length is 13 residues. The germline V gene has CDR1 SGHRS and CDR2 YFSETQ. V lost 0 bases and J lost 2, with 4 bases in between. CDR3 in DNA: TGCGCCAGCAGCTTGGGGCTCACAGATACGCAGTATTTT. Translated, it gives CASSLGLTDTQYF.

This rearrangement joins TRBV30 to TRBJ1-1, with 7 bases matching TRBD1. CDR1 GTSNPN and CDR2 SVGIG come from the germline V gene (reference sequence). The CDR3 sequence is 13 residues long. V lost 0 bases, J lost 5 bases, and 3 bases stayed unmatched. CDR3 residues: CAWSVTTGTEAFF. In DNA, the CDR3 is TGTGCCTGGAGTGTAACGACAGGGACTGAAGCTTTCTTT.

The rearrangement links TRBV19 to TRBJ2-7; 9 nucleotides agree with TRBD1. Per germline, CDR1 LNHDA and CDR2 SQIVND (reference sequence). The ends lost 6 bases at V and 1 base at J; junction bases unmatched: 4. The CDR3 is 14 amino acids. CDR3 residues: CASRAGQGSYEQYF. The CDR3 DNA reads as TGTGCCAGTAGGGCGGGACAGGGATCCTACGAGCAGTACTTC.

The DNA of the CDR3 is TGTGCCAGCAGCCCGCAGCGGGGAGCGAACACCGGGGAGCTGTTTTTT. Encoded protein: CASSPQRGANTGELFF. V is TRBV5-4 and J is TRBJ2-2; 7 bases are shared with TRBD2. The CDR3 spans 16 residues. Germline CDR1 reads SGHNT; CDR2 reads YYREEE (reference sequence). The V segment lost 4 bases and the J segment 0 bases; nucleotides outside the gene matches: 6. The full variable domain, its missing parts supplied by reference TRBV5-4 and TRBJ2-2, is ETGVTQSPTHLIKTRGQQVTLRCSSQSGHNTVSWYQQALGQGPQFIFQYYREEENGRGNFPPRFSGLQFPNYSSELNVNALELDDSALYLCASSPQRGANTGELFFGEGSRLTVL.